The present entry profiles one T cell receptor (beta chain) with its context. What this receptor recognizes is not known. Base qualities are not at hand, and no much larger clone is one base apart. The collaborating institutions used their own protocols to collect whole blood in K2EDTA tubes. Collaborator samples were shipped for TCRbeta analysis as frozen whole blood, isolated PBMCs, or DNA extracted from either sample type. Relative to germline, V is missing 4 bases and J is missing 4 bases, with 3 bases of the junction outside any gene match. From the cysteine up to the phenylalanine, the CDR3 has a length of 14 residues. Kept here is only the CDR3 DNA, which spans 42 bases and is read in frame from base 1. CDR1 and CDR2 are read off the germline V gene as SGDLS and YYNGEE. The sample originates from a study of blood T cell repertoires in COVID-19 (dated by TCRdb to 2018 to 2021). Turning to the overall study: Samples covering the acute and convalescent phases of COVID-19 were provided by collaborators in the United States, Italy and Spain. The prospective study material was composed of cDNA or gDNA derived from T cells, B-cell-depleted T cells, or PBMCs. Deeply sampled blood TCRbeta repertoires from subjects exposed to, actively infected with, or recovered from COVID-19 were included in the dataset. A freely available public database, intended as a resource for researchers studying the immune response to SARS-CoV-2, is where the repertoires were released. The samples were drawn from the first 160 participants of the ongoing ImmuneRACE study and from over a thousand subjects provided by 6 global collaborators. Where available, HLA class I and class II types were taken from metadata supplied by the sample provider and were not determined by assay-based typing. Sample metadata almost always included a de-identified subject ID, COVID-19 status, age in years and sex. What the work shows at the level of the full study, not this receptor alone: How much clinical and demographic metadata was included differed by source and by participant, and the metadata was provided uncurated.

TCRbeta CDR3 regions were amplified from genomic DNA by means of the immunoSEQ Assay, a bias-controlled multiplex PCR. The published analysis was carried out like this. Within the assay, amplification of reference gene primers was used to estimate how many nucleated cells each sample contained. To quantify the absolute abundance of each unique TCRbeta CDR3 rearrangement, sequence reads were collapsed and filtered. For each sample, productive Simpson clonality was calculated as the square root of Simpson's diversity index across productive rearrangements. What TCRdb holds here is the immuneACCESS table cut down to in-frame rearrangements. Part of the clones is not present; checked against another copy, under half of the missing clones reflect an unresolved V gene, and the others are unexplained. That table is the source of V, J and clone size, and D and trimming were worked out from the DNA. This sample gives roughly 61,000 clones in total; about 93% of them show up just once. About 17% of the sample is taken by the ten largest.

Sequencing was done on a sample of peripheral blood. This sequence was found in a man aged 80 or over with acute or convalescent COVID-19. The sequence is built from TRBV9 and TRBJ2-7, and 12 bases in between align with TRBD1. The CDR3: CASSMGQGAYEQYF. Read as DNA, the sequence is TGTGCCAGCAGCATGGGACAGGGGGCGTACGAGCAGTACTTC.